This T cell receptor (beta chain) was observed in a study of Graves' ophthalmopathy and Graves' hyperthyroidism. The CDR3 contains 14 residues. Trimming cost V 6 bases and J 1 base; bases outside gene matches: 4. Germline lookup yields CDR1 DFQATT and CDR2 SNEGSKA (reference sequence). There are many counts of this clonotype. Amplifying from RNA transcripts, the study obtained TCR beta CDR3 regions. An initial RT-PCR round employing HTBI primers preceded a second-round multiplex PCR. TCRdb used MiXCR to reprocess the multiplex PCR reads, holding one entry per CDR3 protein. The data hold around 340,000 distinct CDR3 sequences, with 17% observed a single time. It was from roughly 10 ml of fresh peripheral blood that the PBMCs came.

This TCR derives from an adult man with Graves' ophthalmopathy. The chain has TRBV20-1 and TRBJ1-3, with 9 bases that match TRBD1. The sequenced material came from peripheral blood. In nucleotides, the CDR3 is TGCAGTGCCCAGGACAGGGGTTCTGGAAACACCATATATTTT. This codes for CSAQDRGSGNTIYF.